This T cell receptor (beta chain) stems from a study of identical twins. The CDR3 loop spans 15 amino acids. Germline loops: CDR1 LGHNA, CDR2 YSLEER. Trimming removed 2 bases at V and 3 bases at J, with 14 bases between. Everyone who donated was a healthy Caucasian. Overall study results and limits: The conclusions drew on cross-sectional statistical analysis instead of tracking the same donors. It was possible that invariant MAIT and iNKT cells partly confounded the zero-insertion analyses.

This clonotype was picked up many times. The target antigen is unknown. A universal primer site was added by template switching, and unique molecular identifiers were carried by the cDNA. TCRdb itself ran the 5' RACE reads through MiXCR, one entry per CDR3 protein. Of some 500,000 distinct CDR3 sequences listed, roughly an eighth are singletons. These data are also associated with another study on yellow fever vaccine responses in identical twins.

The sample consisted of CD4+ T cells sorted from blood. This clonotype was obtained from a woman younger than 30 in good health. The chain combines TRBV4-3 with TRBJ2-7, with D maybe TRBD2 (6 bases). The CDR3 sequence: CASSQPPPRGYEQYF. The CDR3 DNA is TGCGCCAGCAGCCAACCCCCTCCGCGGGGCTACGAGCAGTACTTC.